Described below is a single T cell receptor beta chain sequence and its context. J was trimmed by 3 bases and V by 9 bases; bases with no gene match: 2. This CDR3 comprises 12 residues. CDR1 and CDR2 from the germline V gene are MGHDK and SYGVNS. Authors' methods: Estimates of nucleated cell counts were drawn from the amplification of reference gene primers. Profiled with immunoSEQ multiplex PCR; TCRdb holds only in-frame clones, not every one. V, J and clone size were drawn from that table, and D and trimming were deduced from the DNA. The repertoire has under 500,000 clones, roughly 89% of them found once; the top ten carry about 4.5%. The data derive from a study of blood T cell repertoires in COVID-19. On the study more broadly: Samples representing acute and convalescent COVID-19 were sourced from the United States, Italy and Spain. PBMCs, B-cell-depleted T cells, or T cells were the source of the cDNA or gDNA that made up the material.

V and J are TRBV25-1 and TRBJ1-1; the match to TRBD1 covers 9 bases. The sample was peripheral blood. The sequence derives from a woman in her twenties or thirties with acute or convalescent COVID-19. CDR3 sequence reads: CASRQGDTEAFF. CDR3 bases: TGTGCCAGTCGACAGGGGGACACTGAAGCTTTCTTT.